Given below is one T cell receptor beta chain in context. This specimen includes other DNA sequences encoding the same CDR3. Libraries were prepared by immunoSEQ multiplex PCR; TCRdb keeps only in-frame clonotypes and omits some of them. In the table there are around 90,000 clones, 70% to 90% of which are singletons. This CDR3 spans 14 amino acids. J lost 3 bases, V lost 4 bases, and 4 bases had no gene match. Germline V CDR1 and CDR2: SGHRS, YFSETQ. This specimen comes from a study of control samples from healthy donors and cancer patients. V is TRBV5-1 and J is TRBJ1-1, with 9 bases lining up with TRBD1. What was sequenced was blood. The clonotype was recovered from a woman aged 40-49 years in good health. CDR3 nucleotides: TGCGCCAGCAGCCTTACAGGGGGCTACACTGAAGCTTTCTTT. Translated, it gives CASSLTGGYTEAFF.